Sequencing of this TCR beta chain was carried out in a study of shared clonotypes between healthy human individuals. This clone was seen a handful of times. Its specificity is not known. Other DNA variants within this sample encode the same CDR3. Regarding the study as a whole: Generally, estimated richness proved larger in naive subsets than it did in memory subsets.

The repertoire was sequenced with immunoSEQ multiplex PCR; TCRdb's copy has only in-frame clones and lacks some. Of over 850,000 clones listed, more than 75% are singletons. Unmatched junction bases numbered 4, after V lost 0 bases and J lost 5 bases. This CDR3 has 15 amino acids. Germline-derived CDR1 and CDR2 are SGHRS and YFSETQ. Sequenced sample: memory CD4+ T cells from PBMCs. Stated subset: CD45RA-negative fraction. J is TRBJ2-5 and V is TRBV5-1, with 10 bases identical to TRBD1. The sequence came from a man younger than 35 in good health. Some clones in this sample may be carry-over from other donors' samples. Here the CDR3 DNA reads TGCGCCAGCAGCTTGGCCGGGACAGGGGAGGAGACCCAGTACTTC. It translates to CASSLAGTGEETQYF. Full variable domain (rest looked up from reference TRBV5-1 and TRBJ2-5): KAGVTQTPRYLIKTRGQQVTLSCSPISGHRSVSWYQQTPGQGLQFLFEYFSETQRNKGNFPGRFSGRQFSNSRSEMNVSTLELGDSALYLCASSLAGTGEETQYFGPGTRLLVL.